The 24 T cell receptor beta chains below come from one sample, sequenced in a study of ipilimumab plus nivolumab after autologous stem cell transplantation. Sequencing used immunoSEQ multiplex PCR; TCRdb keeps in-frame clones, though not all of them. The sample carries about 20,000 clones, nearly 75% recorded once. The sequences come from PBMCs, collected in a trial of ipilimumab plus nivolumab as post-transplant consolidation. The receptors stem from a male donor with diffuse large B-cell lymphoma.

V gene TRBV2 combines with J gene TRBJ2-5; D is perhaps TRBD2 (7 bases). CDR3 length: 13 amino acids. The V gene's germline CDR1 is SNHLY and CDR2 FYNNEI. V dropped 6 bases and J dropped 2 bases, with 10 bases sitting between them. CDR3 sequence reads: CASREGGQETQYF. The CDR3 DNA reads as TGTGCCAGCAGGGAGGGGGGGCAAGAGACCCAGTACTTC.

The chain combines TRBV7-9 with TRBJ2-1; D is possibly TRBD2 (6 bases). Trimming took off 9 bases at V and 0 bases at J, with 12 bases between the two ends. The CDR3 is 14 residues long. Germline loops: CDR1 SEHNR, CDR2 FQNEAQ (reference sequence). The CDR3 sequence: CASPGRGSYNEQFF. DNA of the CDR3: TGTGCCAGTCCCGGGCGGGGCTCCTACAATGAGCAGTTCTTC.

The V and J genes are TRBV6-1 and TRBJ2-1; 9 bases map to TRBD2. V was pared by 2 bases and J by 12 bases, with 5 bases of the junction left unmatched. The CDR3 consists of 13 residues. Germline CDR1 reads MNHNS; CDR2 reads SASEGT. In DNA form, the CDR3 reads TGTGCCAGCAGTGAAAGAGCGGGGGGACCGCAGTTCTTC. The encoded protein is CASSERAGGPQFF.

The CDR3: CASSNLRDRVGNTIYF. CDR3 DNA: TGTGCCAGCAGCAACCTCCGGGACAGGGTTGGAAACACCATATATTTT. The V and J genes are TRBV21-1 and TRBJ1-3; TRBD1, the table's D call, lacks a check against the DNA. TRBV21-1 represents a pseudogene. CDR3 size: 16 residues.

The chain combines TRBV19 with TRBJ2-7, with D perhaps matching TRBD1 or TRBD2 (5 bases each). The germline V gene has CDR1 LNHDA and CDR2 SQIVND (reference sequence). The CDR3 covers 15 residues. Trimming took off 0 bases at V and 3 bases at J, with 12 bases between the two ends. The CDR3 coding sequence is TGTGCCAGTAGTATAGACGGGGTAGGGGTCTACGAGCAGTACTTC. The encoded protein is CASSIDGVGVYEQYF.

This chain joins TRBV2 and TRBJ2-5; TRBD2 agrees at 7 bases. The J call may be faulty, since TRBJ2-7 better matches the DNA end. Per the germline V gene, CDR1 is SNHLY and CDR2 is FYNNEI. CDR3 length equals 17 residues. CDR3: CASSITTGLAEDYEQYF. CDR3 in DNA: TGTGCCAGCAGTATAACTACCGGGCTAGCGGAGGACTACGAGCAGTACTTC.

V usage is TRBV19 and J usage is TRBJ1-3; weak D call: TRBD1 (5 bases). The CDR3 covers 14 residues. CDR1 LNHDA and CDR2 SQIVND come from the germline V gene (reference sequence). Between the trimmed V and J ends, which lost 3 bases and 7 bases, there was a span of 13 bases. The CDR3 protein is CASSMGGVGNTIYF. CDR3 bases: TGTGCCAGTAGTATGGGGGGGGTCGGGAACACCATATATTTT.

The gene calls are TRBV27 and TRBJ2-5; tentatively, D is TRBD2 (6 bases). CDR1 is MNHEY and CDR2 is SMNVEV in the germline V gene (reference sequence). The CDR3 loop spans 15 amino acids. V dropped 0 bases and J dropped 2 bases, with 10 bases sitting between them. CDR3 sequence reads: CASSLSPTRQETQYF. As DNA, the CDR3 is TGTGCCAGCAGTTTATCCCCGACTAGGCAAGAGACCCAGTACTTC.

This clone was seen only a few times. The rearrangement uses TRBV29-1 and TRBJ2-3; D gene ambiguous. This CDR3 comprises 13 residues. Trimming left V 3 bases short and J 1 base short, with 8 bases between. Germline values: CDR1 SQVTM, CDR2 ANQGSEA. The CDR3, as DNA: TGCAGCGTTGAGTTCCGCGGCACAGATACGCAGTATTTT. Protein: CSVEFRGTDTQYF.

This chain uses TRBV28 with TRBJ2-3, with 9 bases matching TRBD2. This CDR3 contains 16 residues. The V gene end was trimmed by 6 bases and the J gene end by 0 bases; junction bases not matched to a gene: 7. CDR1 MDHEN and CDR2 SYDVKM come from the germline V gene. CDR3 residues: CASSSFGLASTDTQYF. The CDR3 coding sequence is TGTGCCAGCAGCTCCTTCGGACTAGCGAGCACAGATACGCAGTATTTT. Drawing the rest from reference TRBV28 and TRBJ2-3, the complete variable domain is DVKVTQSSRYLVKRTGEKVFLECVQDMDHENMFWYRQDPGLGLRLIYFSYDVKMKEKGDIPEGYSVSREKKERFSLILESASTNQTSMYLCASSSFGLASTDTQYFGPGTRLTVL.

The V and J genes are TRBV4-1 and TRBJ1-5; the D gene is possibly TRBD1 (5 bases). This CDR3 comprises 17 residues. CDR1 and CDR2 (germline): MGHRA, YSYEKL. V gave up 0 bases and J gave up 5 bases, with 17 bases separating them. The CDR3 DNA sequence: TGCGCCAGCAGCCAAGATATAGGGACGACATTCTATCAGCCCCAGCATTTT. Translation: CASSQDIGTTFYQPQHF.

The rearrangement joins TRBV7-8 to TRBJ2-7; D may match TRBD1 or TRBD2 (6 bases each). Germline V gene data show CDR1 as SGHVS and CDR2 as FQNEAQ. Trimming took off 7 bases at V and 6 bases at J, with 19 bases between the two ends. This CDR3 spans 14 amino acids. As DNA, the CDR3 is TGTGCCAGCACTCCGGGGGCGGGAAGGGTCGAGCAGTACTTC. This translates into CASTPGAGRVEQYF. The entire variable domain, with the rest obtained from reference TRBV7-8 and TRBJ2-7, is as follows: GAGVSQSPRYKVAKRGQDVALRCDPISGHVSLFWYQQALGQGPEFLTYFQNEAQLDKSGLPSDRFFAERPEGSVSTLKIQRTQQEDSAVYLCASTPGAGRVEQYFGPGTRLTVT.

V gene TRBV5-6 combines with J gene TRBJ2-6; D call uncertain. This CDR3 has 14 amino acids. Germline CDR1 reads SGHDT; CDR2 reads YYEEEE. Trimming stripped 4 bases from V and 3 bases from J, with 8 bases between. CDR3 in DNA: TGTGCCAGCAGCCCACCTGGTGGGGCCAACGTCCTGACTTTC. Residues: CASSPPGGANVLTF.

V is TRBV5-1 and J is TRBJ2-5; D is perhaps TRBD1 (5 bases). Trimming removed 2 bases from V and 3 bases from J, with 11 bases in between. The CDR3 sequence is 14 residues long. Germline loops: CDR1 SGHRS, CDR2 YFSETQ. CDR3 in DNA: TGCGCCAGCAGCTTTAGACAGCGAAAAGAGACCCAGTACTTC. Protein sequence: CASSFRQRKETQYF. Drawing the rest from reference TRBV5-1 and TRBJ2-5, the complete variable domain is KAGVTQTPRYLIKTRGQQVTLSCSPISGHRSVSWYQQTPGQGLQFLFEYFSETQRNKGNFPGRFSGRQFSNSRSEMNVSTLELGDSALYLCASSFRQRKETQYFGPGTRLLVL.

The gene calls are TRBV20-1 and TRBJ1-1; D is undetermined. CDR1 is DFQATT and CDR2 is SNEGSKA in the germline V gene (reference sequence). This CDR3 region has 11 residues. Trimming removed 5 bases at V and 11 bases at J, with 15 bases between. CDR3 DNA: TGCAGTGCTGGCACTCCCGGTCGGGCTTTCTTT. Translating it yields CSAGTPGRAFF.

This clone was seen only a few times. The chain is built from TRBV4-1 and TRBJ2-7; D may be TRBD2 (5 bases). Trimming pared 0 bases from V and 0 bases from J, leaving 18 bases between. CDR3 length: 18 amino acids. Germline CDR1 MGHRA, CDR2 YSYEKL. CDR3 sequence (DNA): TGCGCCAGCAGCCAAGATGATTTCCGAGCGGCAAGCTCCTACGAGCAGTACTTC. It yields the protein CASSQDDFRAASSYEQYF.

The chain links TRBV11-1 to TRBJ2-7; 8 bases agree with TRBD1. Germline lookup yields CDR1 SGHAT and CDR2 FQDESV (reference sequence). CDR3 size: 16 residues. V was pared by 5 bases and J by 4 bases, with 13 bases of the junction left unmatched. The CDR3 nucleotides read TGTGCCAGCAGCCGAAACCCGGGACAGGATCGATACGAGCAGTACTTC. It yields the protein CASSRNPGQDRYEQYF.

The chain is built from TRBV6-6 and TRBJ1-4, with unresolved D. V lost 10 bases, J lost 5 bases, and 17 bases lay in between. CDR1 is MNHNY, CDR2 SVGAGI, per germline (reference sequence). The CDR3 length is 14 residues. The CDR3 protein is CANCDLAENEKLFF. The CDR3 nucleotides are TGTGCCAACTGCGATCTAGCCGAAAATGAAAAACTGTTTTTT.

The V gene is TRBV19, the J gene TRBJ2-7, with 9 positions matching TRBD1. There are 15 residues in the CDR3. V shed 4 bases, J shed 4 bases, and the junction held 8 bases outside the gene matches. The germline gives CDR1 LNHDA, CDR2 SQIVND (reference sequence). The CDR3 region has the DNA TGTGCCAGTAGTAAACCACAGGGGGCGGGTTACGAGCAGTACTTC. This gives the protein CASSKPQGAGYEQYF.

CDR3: CASSLAENTEAFF. CDR3 in DNA: TGTGCCAGCAGCTTAGCGGAGAACACTGAAGCTTTCTTT. The gene calls are TRBV11-3 and TRBJ1-1; D call uncertain. Trimming stripped 1 base from V and 1 base from J, with 4 bases between. Per germline, CDR1 SGHNT and CDR2 YENEEA. This CDR3 is built from 13 residues.

The V call is TRBV5-1, the J call TRBJ1-4; 8 positions agree with TRBD1. CDR3 length: 16 residues. V lost 4 bases, J lost 8 bases, and 13 bases stayed unmatched. The germline gives CDR1 SGHRS, CDR2 YFSETQ. CDR3 sequence: CASSVTGTGDNEKLFF. The CDR3 DNA is TGCGCCAGCAGCGTTACCGGGACAGGAGACAACGAAAAACTGTTTTTT.

CDR3 bases: TGTGCCTGGAGTGTTAGGGGACTAGCGGGCTACAATGAGCAGTTCTTC. It specifies CAWSVRGLAGYNEQFF. The rearrangement joins TRBV30 to TRBJ2-1, with 12 positions matching TRBD2. Germline V CDR1 and CDR2: GTSNPN, SVGIG (reference sequence). The CDR3 loop spans 16 amino acids. V dropped 0 bases and J dropped 3; count of bases not matched to a gene: 3.

V gene TRBV5-4 combines with J gene TRBJ2-3; 8 nucleotides agree with TRBD2. CDR1 and CDR2 from the germline V gene are SGHNT and YYREEE (reference sequence). The V segment lost 4 bases and the J segment 2 bases; nucleotides outside the gene matches: 12. There are 17 residues in the CDR3. CDR3 amino acids: CASSPPTAGGFTDTQYF. CDR3 bases: TGTGCCAGCAGCCCCCCCACGGCGGGGGGTTTCACAGATACGCAGTATTTT. Together with reference TRBV5-4 and TRBJ2-3, the CDR3 gives the full variable domain: ETGVTQSPTHLIKTRGQQVTLRCSSQSGHNTVSWYQQALGQGPQFIFQYYREEENGRGNFPPRFSGLQFPNYSSELNVNALELDDSALYLCASSPPTAGGFTDTQYFGPGTRLTVL.

The V gene is TRBV29-1, the J gene TRBJ1-1; D gene uncertain. The CDR3 has 13 residues. V was shortened by 4 bases and J by 0 bases, with 9 bases between the two germline ends. Germline assignment: CDR1 SQVTM and CDR2 ANQGSEA. Here the CDR3 reads CSVVGLMNTEAFF. In DNA form, the CDR3 reads TGCAGCGTTGTTGGATTAATGAACACTGAAGCTTTCTTT.